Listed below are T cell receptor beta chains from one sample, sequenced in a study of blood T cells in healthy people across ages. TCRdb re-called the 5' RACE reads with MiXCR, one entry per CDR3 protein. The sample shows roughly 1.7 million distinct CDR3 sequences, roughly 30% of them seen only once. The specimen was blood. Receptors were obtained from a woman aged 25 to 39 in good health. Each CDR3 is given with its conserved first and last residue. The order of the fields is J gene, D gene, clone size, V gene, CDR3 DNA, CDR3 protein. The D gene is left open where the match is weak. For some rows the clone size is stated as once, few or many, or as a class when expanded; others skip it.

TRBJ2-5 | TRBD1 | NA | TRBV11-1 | TGTGCCAGCAGCTTCCATTTGGGACAGGTGGGAGAGACCCAGTACTTC | CASSFHLGQVGETQYF
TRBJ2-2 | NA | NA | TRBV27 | TGTGCCAGCAGCTCCGGGACGGCTGGCACCGGGGAGCTGTTTTTT | CASSSGTAGTGELFF
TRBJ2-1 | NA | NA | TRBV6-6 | TGTGCCAGCACCCGACTTGGGAGAGGTTACAATGAGCAGTTCTTC | CASTRLGRGYNEQFF
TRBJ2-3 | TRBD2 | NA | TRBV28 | TGTGCCAGCAGTAAGACAGCGGGAGGCCCCCCCAGCACAGATACGCAGTATTTT | CASSKTAGGPPSTDTQYF
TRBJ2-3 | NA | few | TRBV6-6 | TGTGCCAGCAGCCCTCAGGGGATCACGACAGATACGCAGTATTTT | CASSPQGITTDTQYF
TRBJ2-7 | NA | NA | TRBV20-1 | TGCAGTGCTCGCTTGGGGGGTCCCTACGAGCAGTACTTC | CSARLGGPYEQYF
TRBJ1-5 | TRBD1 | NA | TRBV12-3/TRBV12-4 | TGTGCCAGCAGGCGAGACAGGGGACAGCCCCAGCATTTT | CASRRDRGQPQHF
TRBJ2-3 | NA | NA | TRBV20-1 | TGCAGTGCTAGGAACAGACTCACAGATACGCAGTATTTT | CSARNRLTDTQYF
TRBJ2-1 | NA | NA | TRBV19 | TGTGCCAGTAGACAAGCGGGTCCCTACAATGAGCAGTTCTTC | CASRQAGPYNEQFF
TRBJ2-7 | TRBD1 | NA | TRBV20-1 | TGCAGTGCAACAAATACAGGGGCCAGGTCCTACGAGCAGTACTTC | CSATNTGARSYEQYF
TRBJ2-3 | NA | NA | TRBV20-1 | TGCAGTGCTAGAAAGGAGGGGGGCACAGATACGCAGTATTTT | CSARKEGGTDTQYF
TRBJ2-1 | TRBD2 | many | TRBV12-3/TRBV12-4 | TGTGCCAGCAGTCGGACTAGCGTCTACAATGAGCAGTTCTTC | CASSRTSVYNEQFF
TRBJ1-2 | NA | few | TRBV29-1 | TGCAGCGTTGAGAGGCAGGGGTTGGCCTATGGCTACACCTTC | CSVERQGLAYGYTF
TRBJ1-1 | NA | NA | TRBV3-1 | TGTGCCAGCAGCCAGAATTTGGGACTCACGGTTTTTGGAGCTTTCTTT | CASSQNLGLTVFGAFF
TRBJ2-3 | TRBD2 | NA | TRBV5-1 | TGCGCCAGCAGCTTAGGCGGGGGGGGTATCACAGATACGCAGTATTTT | CASSLGGGGITDTQYF
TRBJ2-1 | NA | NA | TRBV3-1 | TGTGCCAGCAGCCAAGATCGGACAGTTACCGTCTCCTACAATGAGCAGTTCTTC | CASSQDRTVTVSYNEQFF
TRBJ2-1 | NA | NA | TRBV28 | TGTGCCAGCAGTTTGGGGCTAGTGGAGGGGGTCTACAATGAGCAGTTCTTC | CASSLGLVEGVYNEQFF
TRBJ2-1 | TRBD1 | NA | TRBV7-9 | TGTGCCAGCAGCCCAGACAGGGGACCCTACAATGAGCAGTTCTTC | CASSPDRGPYNEQFF
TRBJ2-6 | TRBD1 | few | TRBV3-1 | TGTGCCAGCAGCCTTGGACAGGGGGCTGCTGGGGCCAACGTCCTGACTTTC | CASSLGQGAAGANVLTF
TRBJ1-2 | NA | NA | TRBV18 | TGTGCCAGCCCACAGAGTGTCGAAAACTATGGCTACACCTTC | CASPQSVENYGYTF
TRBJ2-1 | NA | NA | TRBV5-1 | TGCGCCAGCAGCCCGATCGAACGAGCGGACCGGCAGTTCTTC | CASSPIERADRQFF
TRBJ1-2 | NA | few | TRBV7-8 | TGTGCCAGCAGCTTAGAGGACGAAGATAACTATGGCTACACCTTC | CASSLEDEDNYGYTF
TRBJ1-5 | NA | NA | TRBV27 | TGTGCCAGCAGACCTTCGGACAATCAGCCCCAGCATTTT | CASRPSDNQPQHF
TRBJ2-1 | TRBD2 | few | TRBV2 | TGTGCCAGCACCAGGACTAGCGGAAGGGAGCAGTTCTTC | CASTRTSGREQFF
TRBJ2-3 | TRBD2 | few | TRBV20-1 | TGCAGTGCTAGAGATCCTAGCGGGAGGGTAGTCAGCACAGATACGCAGTATTTT | CSARDPSGRVVSTDTQYF
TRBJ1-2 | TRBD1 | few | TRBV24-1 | TGTGCCACCAGTTATACCGGGGCAGGGGGACCAGGCTACACCTTC | CATSYTGAGGPGYTF
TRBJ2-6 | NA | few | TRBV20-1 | TGCAGTGCAGTTGGGGGCTCTGGGGCCAACGTCCTGACTTTC | CSAVGGSGANVLTF
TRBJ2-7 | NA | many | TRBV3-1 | TGTGCCAGCAGCCAAGATGGGAGAGGGAACGAGCAGTACTTC | CASSQDGRGNEQYF
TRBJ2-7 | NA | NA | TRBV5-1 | TGCGCCAGCAATCCCGGGGCAGGGAACGAGCAGTACTTC | CASNPGAGNEQYF
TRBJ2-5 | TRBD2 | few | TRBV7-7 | TGTGCCAGCAGCCCCGGGACTAGCCTCCAGACCCAGTACTTC | CASSPGTSLQTQYF
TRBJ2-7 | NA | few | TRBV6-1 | TGTGCCAGCAGTGAAGCGCTGAGATACGAGCAGTACTTC | CASSEALRYEQYF
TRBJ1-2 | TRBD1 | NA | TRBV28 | TGTGCCAGCAGTTTACCCTGGACAGGGGGGGCCTATGGCTACACCTTC | CASSLPWTGGAYGYTF
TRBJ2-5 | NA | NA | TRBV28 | TGTGCCAGCAGTACCCGCCCAGAACGGGAGACCCAGTACTTC | CASSTRPERETQYF
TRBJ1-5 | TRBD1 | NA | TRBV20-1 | TGCAGTGCTAGAGTTGGGGACAGGGCTCAGCCCCAGCATTTT | CSARVGDRAQPQHF
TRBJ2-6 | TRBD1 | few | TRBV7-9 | TGTGCCAGCAGCCCCGGGACAGGGGACGGGGCCAACGTCCTGACTTTC | CASSPGTGDGANVLTF
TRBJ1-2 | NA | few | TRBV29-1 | TGCAGCGTTGAAGACTTTGACAGTTTCTATGGCTACACCTTC | CSVEDFDSFYGYTF
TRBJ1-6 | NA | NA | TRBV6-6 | TGTGCCAGCACCAATGGAGGGAACCGCTATAATTCACCCCTCCACTTT | CASTNGGNRYNSPLHF
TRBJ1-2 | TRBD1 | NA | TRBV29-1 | TGCAGCGTTGCGACGATGCCAGGGGGGCTCTTCTATGGCTACACCTTC | CSVATMPGGLFYGYTF
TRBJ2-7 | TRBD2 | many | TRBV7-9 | TGTGCCAGCAGCTTAGGTGGGAGGGCCATCGAGCAGTACTTC | CASSLGGRAIEQYF
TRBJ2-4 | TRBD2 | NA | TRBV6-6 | TGTGCCAGCAGTCAGAAGTCGAAGCGGGAGCTCTTGGAGCAGTACTTC | CASSQKSKRELLEQYF
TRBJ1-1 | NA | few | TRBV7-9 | TGTGCCAGCAGCTTAGGTGGCGCGGAGAGGGCGAACACTGAAGCTTTCTTT | CASSLGGAERANTEAFF
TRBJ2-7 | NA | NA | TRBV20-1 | TGCAGTGCTAGTCAAGGGGTACCCTCCTACGAGCAGTACTTC | CSASQGVPSYEQYF
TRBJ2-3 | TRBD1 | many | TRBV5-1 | TGCGCCAGCAGCTTCCCAGGGGGAGATACGCAGTATTTT | CASSFPGGDTQYF
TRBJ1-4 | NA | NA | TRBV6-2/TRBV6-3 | TGTGCCAGCAGTTACTTGTCAACTAATGAAAAACTGTTTTTT | CASSYLSTNEKLFF
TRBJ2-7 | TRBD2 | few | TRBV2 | TGTGCCAGCATCCTCTCAGCGGGAGTGTCCGACGAGCAGTACTTC | CASILSAGVSDEQYF
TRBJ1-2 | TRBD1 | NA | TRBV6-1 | TGTGCCAGCAGTAAAGCTACGGGACAGACTAACTATGGCTACACCTTC | CASSKATGQTNYGYTF
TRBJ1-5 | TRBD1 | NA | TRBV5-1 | TGCGCCAGCAGCCCAACAGGGGGCTTCTATCAGCCCCAGCATTTT | CASSPTGGFYQPQHF
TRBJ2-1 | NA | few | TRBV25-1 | TGTGCCAGCAGTGAATCGGTCCGGTTGACAGGTTCCTACAATGAGCAGTTCTTC | CASSESVRLTGSYNEQFF
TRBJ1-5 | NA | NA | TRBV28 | TGTGCCAGCACCTTGACAGGTCATAGCAATCAGCCCCAGCATTTT | CASTLTGHSNQPQHF
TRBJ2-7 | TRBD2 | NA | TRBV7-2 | TGTGCCAGCAGCTTAAGTCCTAGCGGGTACGAGCGGTACTTC | CASSLSPSGYERYF